A single sample is the source of the 25 T cell receptor beta chains below, sequenced in a study of blood T cell repertoires in COVID-19. Clones were sequenced by immunoSEQ multiplex PCR, and TCRdb holds only the in-frame ones, with some missing. Of 150,000 to 200,000 clones listed, about 88% were seen once; the top ten hold 0.99%. Sequencing was performed on peripheral blood. Receptor source: a man aged 18 to 30 with acute or convalescent COVID-19.

In this sample, this clone turned up many times. The chain joins TRBV7-8 to TRBJ2-3; 11 bases map to TRBD1. The germline V gene has CDR1 SGHVS and CDR2 FQNEAQ. The CDR3 runs to 15 residues. After removal of 2 bases from V and 4 bases from J, the junction contained 2 bases not matched to a gene. CDR3 region: CASSLLGQGADTQYF. The CDR3 nucleotides are TGTGCCAGCAGCTTACTGGGACAGGGGGCAGATACGCAGTATTTT.

This chain connects TRBV28 to TRBJ2-3; 9 positions match TRBD2. J gave up 0 bases and V 6 bases, and 4 bases lay outside the gene matches. In germline, CDR1 is MDHEN, CDR2 SYDVKM. The CDR3 runs to 15 residues. CDR3 bases: TGTGCCAGCAGGTGGGGGACTAGCAGCACAGATACGCAGTATTTT. It codes for CASRWGTSSTDTQYF.

The chain recombines TRBV6-5 with TRBJ1-1; D is ambiguous. Trimming took off 0 bases at V and 3 bases at J, with 8 bases between the two ends. This CDR3 has 14 amino acids. CDR1 MNHEY and CDR2 SVGAGI come from the germline V gene. The chain's CDR3 is CASSYSNSYTEAFF. The CDR3 DNA sequence: TGTGCCAGCAGTTACTCGAACAGTTACACTGAAGCTTTCTTT.

This chain joins TRBV19 and TRBJ2-1; D might be TRBD1 (6 bases). There are 14 residues in the CDR3. In germline, CDR1 is LNHDA, CDR2 SQIVND (reference sequence). The V end lost 3 bases, the J end lost 4 bases, and 10 bases lay between the germline ends. The CDR3 coding sequence is TGTGCCAGTAGTATTTCAGGGGCGTACAATGAGCAGTTCTTC. It codes for CASSISGAYNEQFF.

V is TRBV27 and J is TRBJ2-1, with TRBD1 identical over 9 bases. This CDR3 is 16 amino acids long. Looked up from germline, CDR1 is MNHEY and CDR2 is SMNVEV (reference sequence). V was pared by 5 bases and J by 7 bases, with 12 bases of the junction left unmatched. The CDR3 nucleotides are TGTGCCAGCAGTGTCAAACAGGGGGCAGTGCGAAATGAGCAGTTCTTC. Amino acids: CASSVKQGAVRNEQFF.

The gene calls are TRBV19 and TRBJ1-4, with D tentatively TRBD1 (6 bases). The germline CDR1 and CDR2 sequences are LNHDA and SQIVND (reference sequence). CDR3 length equals 16 residues. The V end was cut by 2 bases, the J end by 7 bases, with 17 bases between. This CDR3 reads CASSIPQTGRGEKLFF. DNA of the CDR3: TGTGCCAGTAGTATACCCCAGACAGGAAGAGGTGAAAAACTGTTTTTT.

The J gene is TRBJ1-5, the V gene TRBV7-8; D gene ambiguous. Trimming cost V 2 bases and J 5 bases, with 7 bases left between them. Looked up from germline, CDR1 is SGHVS and CDR2 is FQNEAQ. This CDR3 spans 13 amino acids. The CDR3 sequence: CASSLQTYQPQHF. CDR3 bases: TGTGCCAGCAGCTTACAGACTTATCAGCCCCAGCATTTT.

The chain links TRBV6-1 to TRBJ2-6; tentative D call: TRBD1 (5 bases). CDR3 size: 16 residues. Trimming removed 4 bases from V and 4 bases from J, with 14 bases in between. The germline V gene encodes CDR1 MNHNS and CDR2 SASEGT. In DNA form, the CDR3 reads TGTGCCAGCAGTGGGGCAGGGCCTCTAGGGGCCAACGTCCTGACTTTC. Residues: CASSGAGPLGANVLTF.

The V call is TRBV9, the J call TRBJ1-6; D is unclear. V dropped 0 bases and J dropped 4 bases, with 14 bases sitting between them. The CDR3 consists of 17 residues. In germline, CDR1 is SGDLS, CDR2 YYNGEE. This CDR3 reads CASSVGGGDQYNSPLHF. The CDR3 DNA reads TGTGCCAGCAGCGTAGGAGGCGGAGACCAATATAATTCACCCCTCCACTTT.

This chain connects TRBV7-2 to TRBJ2-7; 8 bases are shared with TRBD1. There are 16 residues in the CDR3. Germline V gene sequence: CDR1 SGHTA, CDR2 FQGNSA. V trimming: 3 bases; J trimming: 2 bases; junction bases outside the gene matches: 9. In nucleotides, the CDR3 is TGTGCCAGCAGCTTTTCGGGACAGGCAAAGACCTACGAGCAGTACTTC. Protein sequence: CASSFSGQAKTYEQYF. Based on the CDR3 plus reference TRBV7-2 and TRBJ2-7, the full variable domain is GAGVSQSPSNKVTEKGKDVELRCDPISGHTALYWYRQSLGQGLEFLIYFQGNSAPDKSGLPSDRFSAERTGGSVSTLTIQRTQQEDSAVYLCASSFSGQAKTYEQYFGPGTRLTVT.

The rearrangement uses TRBV30 and TRBJ2-7; 9 nucleotides agree with TRBD1. Germline CDR1 and CDR2: GTSNPN and SVGIG (reference sequence). V dropped 1 base and J dropped 3; count of bases not matched to a gene: 4. CDR3 size: 14 residues. The CDR3 DNA reads TGTGCCTGGAGTGGCCCGGGACAGGGCTACGAGCAGTACTTC. It translates to CAWSGPGQGYEQYF.

The J gene is TRBJ1-3, the V gene TRBV30; D unresolved. The CDR3 sequence is 13 residues long. Trimming took 2 bases from V and 1 from J, leaving 6 bases between them. From germline, CDR1 is GTSNPN and CDR2 SVGIG (reference sequence). CDR3 DNA sequence: TGTGCCTGGAGTTATTTGTCTGGAAACACCATATATTTT. Amino acids: CAWSYLSGNTIYF.

This clone occurred a few times. The chain uses TRBV11-2 and TRBJ2-7; D gene ambiguous. V was cut by 4 bases and J by 2 bases, with 15 bases left in between. CDR1 and CDR2 from the germline V gene are SGHAT and FQNNGV. The CDR3 consists of 15 residues. CDR3 amino acids: CASSSYEHTTYEQYF. The CDR3 bases are TGTGCCAGCAGCTCTTACGAACACACCACCTACGAGCAGTACTTC.

This sequence joins TRBV4-1 and TRBJ1-1; D ambiguous. The CDR3 is 15 amino acids. In germline, CDR1 is MGHRA, CDR2 YSYEKL. V was shortened by 5 bases and J by 3 bases, with 16 bases between the two germline ends. The CDR3: CASSTVPADYTEAFF. The CDR3 nucleotides read TGCGCCAGCAGCACCGTACCGGCAGACTACACTGAAGCTTTCTTT.

The chain employs TRBV19 and TRBJ2-7; 7 bases map to TRBD1. Per germline, CDR1 LNHDA and CDR2 SQIVND (reference sequence). The CDR3 has 15 residues. V gave up 6 bases and J gave up 3 bases; unmatched junction bases: 11. The CDR3 region is CASSPPGRGLYEQYF. CDR3 in DNA: TGTGCCAGTAGCCCACCGGGTAGGGGGCTCTACGAGCAGTACTTC. Filled out from reference TRBV19 and TRBJ2-7, the complete variable domain reads DGGITQSPKYLFRKEGQNVTLSCEQNLNHDAMYWYRQDPGQGLRLIYYSQIVNDFQKGDIAEGYSVSREKKESFPLTVTSAQKNPTAFYLCASSPPGRGLYEQYFGPGTRLTVT.

The rearrangement links TRBV7-9 to TRBJ2-7; 11 positions match TRBD1. Germline CDR1 is SEHNR and CDR2 is FQNEAQ (reference sequence). The V and J ends lost 6 bases and 4 bases, in that order; junction bases with no gene match: 5. The CDR3 consists of 14 residues. Here the CDR3 reads CASSKGQGAYEQYF. The CDR3 DNA follows: TGTGCCAGCAGTAAAGGACAGGGGGCATACGAGCAGTACTTC.

V gene TRBV9 combines with J gene TRBJ1-4; no clear D gene. Trimming took 0 bases from V and 10 from J, leaving 22 bases between them. CDR3 size: 17 residues. From germline, CDR1 is SGDLS and CDR2 YYNGEE. The CDR3 reads CASSVEPTDPLEGKLFF. CDR3 bases: TGTGCCAGCAGCGTAGAGCCCACAGACCCCCTCGAAGGAAAACTGTTTTTT.

A word on this clone: Other nucleotide sequences in the sample specify the same CDR3. J is TRBJ1-5 and V is TRBV19, with D perhaps matching TRBD1 (5 bases). There are 15 residues in the CDR3. V lost 3 bases and J lost 7, with 16 bases in between. Germline V gene sequence: CDR1 LNHDA, CDR2 SQIVND (reference sequence). The CDR3 reads CASSIEAGYGQPQHF. CDR3 nucleotides: TGTGCCAGTAGTATTGAAGCAGGGTACGGCCAGCCCCAGCATTTT.

This chain links TRBV6-5 with TRBJ1-1; D is undetermined. Germline loops: CDR1 MNHEY, CDR2 SVGAGI. V was trimmed by 5 bases and J by 5 bases, leaving 12 bases between them. The CDR3 totals 13 residues. The CDR3, as DNA: TGTGCCAGCAGTAGTTGGAGGGAAACTGAAGCTTTCTTT. As protein: CASSSWRETEAFF.

The gene calls are TRBV30 and TRBJ2-3, with D perhaps matching TRBD2 (5 bases). The CDR3 runs to 14 residues. V dropped 0 bases and J dropped 0 bases, with 7 bases sitting between them. Germline assignment: CDR1 GTSNPN and CDR2 SVGIG (reference sequence). The CDR3 loop is CAWSVGGSTDTQYF. DNA for the CDR3: TGTGCCTGGAGTGTCGGCGGGAGCACAGATACGCAGTATTTT.

The chain joins TRBV5-1 to TRBJ2-5; D may be TRBD2 (7 bases). The V and J ends lost 0 bases and 5 bases respectively, with 8 bases between them. CDR1 and CDR2 (germline): SGHRS, YFSETQ. The CDR3 has 13 amino acids. The CDR3 is CASSLEGGETQYF. DNA of the CDR3: TGCGCCAGCAGCTTGGAGGGGGGGGAGACCCAGTACTTC.

This rearrangement joins TRBV12-3 or TRBV12-4 to TRBJ2-3, with 7 nucleotides matching TRBD1. The CDR3 sequence is 13 residues long. Germline trimming cut 5 bases from V and 6 bases from J; bases unmatched to any gene: 5. CDR3 DNA sequence: TGTGCCAGCAGTCCGACAGGGTTGGATACGCAGTATTTT. It yields the protein CASSPTGLDTQYF.

With regard to this clone: Germline and junction disagree at one end, which may indicate a read error. This chain joins TRBV12-3 or TRBV12-4 and TRBJ1-6, with a weak D call TRBD1 (6 bases). The CDR3 is 11 residues long. The DNA of the CDR3 is TGTGCCAGCAGTTATCGGGGGGCGCCAGAATTT. Encoded protein: CASSYRGAPEF.

The chain is built from TRBV6-1 and TRBJ2-1; D is unresolved. Trimming removed 1 base at V and 3 bases at J, with 7 bases between. CDR3 length: 14 amino acids. CDR1 and CDR2 (germline): MNHNS, SASEGT. In DNA form, the CDR3 reads TGTGCCAGCAGTGAAGGAGGTGACTACAATGAGCAGTTCTTC. Translation gives CASSEGGDYNEQFF.

The rearrangement uses TRBV30 and TRBJ2-2; D is perhaps TRBD1 (5 bases). The V end was cut by 2 bases, the J end by 6 bases, with 7 bases between. The CDR3 sequence is 12 residues long. From germline, CDR1 is GTSNPN and CDR2 SVGIG (reference sequence). The CDR3 DNA follows: TGTGCCTGGAGTCAGGGATCCGGGGAGCTGTTTTTT. Translating gives CAWSQGSGELFF.